This T cell receptor (beta chain) comes out of a study of T cells in tuberculosis. This table comes from immunoSEQ multiplex PCR, and its TCRdb copy is limited to in-frame clones, with some not included. The sample lists 20,000 to 25,000 clones; less than 98% were seen once. CDR1 MNHEY and CDR2 SVGAGI come from the germline V gene. The CDR3 covers 16 residues. V lost 2 bases to trimming and J lost 6 bases; unmatched junction nucleotides: 7. This sequence originates from a donor aged 10-29 years with latent tuberculosis or without tuberculosis infection. The chain links TRBV6-5 to TRBJ2-1; 10 nucleotides match TRBD2. Sequenced material: PBMCs. Written as DNA, the CDR3 is TGTGCCAGCAGTTACCTAGCGGGGGCCTTGAGCAATGAGCAGTTCTTC. As protein: CASSYLAGALSNEQFF.